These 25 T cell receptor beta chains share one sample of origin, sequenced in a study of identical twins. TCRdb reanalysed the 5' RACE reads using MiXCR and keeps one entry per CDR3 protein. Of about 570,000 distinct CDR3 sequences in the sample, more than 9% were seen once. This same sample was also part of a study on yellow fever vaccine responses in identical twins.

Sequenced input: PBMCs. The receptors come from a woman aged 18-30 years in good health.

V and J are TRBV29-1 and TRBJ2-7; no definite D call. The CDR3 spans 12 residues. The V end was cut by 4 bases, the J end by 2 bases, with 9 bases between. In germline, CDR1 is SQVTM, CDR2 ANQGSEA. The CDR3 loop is CSVGQSTYEQYF. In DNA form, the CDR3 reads TGCAGCGTTGGGCAGAGTACCTACGAGCAGTACTTC.

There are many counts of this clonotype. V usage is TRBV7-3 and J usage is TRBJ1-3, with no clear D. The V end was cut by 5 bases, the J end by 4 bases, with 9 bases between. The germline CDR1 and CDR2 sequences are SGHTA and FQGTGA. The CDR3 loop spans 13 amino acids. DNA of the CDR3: TGTGCCAGCAGCCTCGGAGCGGGAAACACCATATATTTT. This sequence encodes CASSLGAGNTIYF.

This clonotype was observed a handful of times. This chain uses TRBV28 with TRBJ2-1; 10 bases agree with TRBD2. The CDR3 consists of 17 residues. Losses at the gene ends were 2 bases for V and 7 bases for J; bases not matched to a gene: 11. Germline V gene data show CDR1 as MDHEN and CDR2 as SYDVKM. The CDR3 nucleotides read TGTGCCAGCAGTTTAGAGGCGAGCGGGGGGGCCGTAAATGAGCAGTTCTTC. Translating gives CASSLEASGGAVNEQFF.

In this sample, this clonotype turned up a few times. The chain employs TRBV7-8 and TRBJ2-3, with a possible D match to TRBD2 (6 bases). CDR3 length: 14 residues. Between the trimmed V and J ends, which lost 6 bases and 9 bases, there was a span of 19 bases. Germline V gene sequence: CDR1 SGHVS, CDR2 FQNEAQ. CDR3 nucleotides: TGTGCCAGCAGTCCAAATCCGTGGGCGGGGACGCAGTATTTT. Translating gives CASSPNPWAGTQYF.

CDR3 coding DNA: TGCAGTGCTAGCAGGGACGGAGCTAACTATGGCTACACCTTC. This gives the protein CSASRDGANYGYTF. The chain links TRBV20-1 to TRBJ1-2; D might be TRBD1 (5 bases). The germline V gene encodes CDR1 DFQATT and CDR2 SNEGSKA (reference sequence). V was pared by 3 bases and J by 0 bases, with 11 bases between. This CDR3 has 14 amino acids.

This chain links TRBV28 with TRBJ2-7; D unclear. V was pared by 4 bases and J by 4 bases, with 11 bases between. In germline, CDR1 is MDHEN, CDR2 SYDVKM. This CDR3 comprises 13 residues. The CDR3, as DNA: TGTGCCAGCAGTTCCCCCGTCCTTTACGAGCAGTACTTC. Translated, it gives CASSSPVLYEQYF.

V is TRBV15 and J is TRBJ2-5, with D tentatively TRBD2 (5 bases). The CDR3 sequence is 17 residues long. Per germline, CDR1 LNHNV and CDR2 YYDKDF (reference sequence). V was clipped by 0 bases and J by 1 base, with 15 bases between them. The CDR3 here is CATSRDGRGGSQETQYF. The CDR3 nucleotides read TGTGCCACCAGCAGAGATGGTCGCGGCGGGTCCCAAGAGACCCAGTACTTC.

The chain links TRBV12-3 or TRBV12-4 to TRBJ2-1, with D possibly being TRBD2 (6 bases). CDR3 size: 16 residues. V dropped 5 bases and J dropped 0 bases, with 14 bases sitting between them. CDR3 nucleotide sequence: TGTGCCAGCAGTCCGGGGGTAGCGGCCTCCTACAATGAGCAGTTCTTC. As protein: CASSPGVAASYNEQFF.

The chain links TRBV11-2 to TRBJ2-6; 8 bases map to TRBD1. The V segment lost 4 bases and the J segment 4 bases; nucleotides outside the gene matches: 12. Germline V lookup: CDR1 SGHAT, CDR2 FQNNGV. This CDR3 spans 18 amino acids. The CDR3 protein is CASSSPGGQESGANVLTF. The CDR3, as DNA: TGTGCCAGCAGCTCACCAGGGGGACAGGAATCCGGGGCCAACGTCCTGACTTTC.

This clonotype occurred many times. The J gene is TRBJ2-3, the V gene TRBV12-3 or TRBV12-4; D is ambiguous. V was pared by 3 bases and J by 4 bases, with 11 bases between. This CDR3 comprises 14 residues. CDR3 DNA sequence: TGTGCCAGCAGTTTGCAGGCAGTTCCAGATACGCAGTATTTT. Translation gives CASSLQAVPDTQYF.

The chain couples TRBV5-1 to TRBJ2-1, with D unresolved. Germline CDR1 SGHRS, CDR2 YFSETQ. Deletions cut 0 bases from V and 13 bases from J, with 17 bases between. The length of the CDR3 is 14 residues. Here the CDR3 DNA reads TGCGCCAGCAGCTTGGATGGCGGTGACCCCGCCCAGTTCTTC. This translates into CASSLDGGDPAQFF.

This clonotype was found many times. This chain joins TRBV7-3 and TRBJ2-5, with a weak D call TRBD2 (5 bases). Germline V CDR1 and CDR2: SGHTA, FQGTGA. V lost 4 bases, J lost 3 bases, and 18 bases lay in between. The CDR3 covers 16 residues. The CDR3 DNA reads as TGTGCCAGCAGCTCATATCCGGGGTTAAAGGAAGAGACCCAGTACTTC. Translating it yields CASSSYPGLKEETQYF. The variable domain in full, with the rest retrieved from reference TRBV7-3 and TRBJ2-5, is GAGVSQTPSNKVTEKGKYVELRCDPISGHTALYWYRQSLGQGPEFLIYFQGTGAADDSGLPNDRFFAVRPEGSVSTLKIQRTERGDSAVYLCASSSYPGLKEETQYFGPGTRLLVL.

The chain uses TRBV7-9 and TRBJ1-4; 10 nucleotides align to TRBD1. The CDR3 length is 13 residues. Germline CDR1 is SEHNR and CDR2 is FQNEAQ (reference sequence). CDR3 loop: CGGTGATNEKLFF. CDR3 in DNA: TGTGGCGGGACAGGGGCAACTAATGAAAAACTGTTTTTT.

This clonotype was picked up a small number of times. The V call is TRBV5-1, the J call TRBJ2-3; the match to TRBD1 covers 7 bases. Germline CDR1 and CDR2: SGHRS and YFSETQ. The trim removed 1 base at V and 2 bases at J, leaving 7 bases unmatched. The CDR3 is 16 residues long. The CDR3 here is CASSLTGAPYTDTQYF. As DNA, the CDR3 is TGCGCCAGCAGCTTGACAGGGGCCCCCTACACAGATACGCAGTATTTT.

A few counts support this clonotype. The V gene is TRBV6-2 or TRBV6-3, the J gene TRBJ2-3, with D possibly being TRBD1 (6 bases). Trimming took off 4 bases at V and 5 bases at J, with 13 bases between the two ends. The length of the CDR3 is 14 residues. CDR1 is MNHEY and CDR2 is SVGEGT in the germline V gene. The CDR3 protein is CASSSTQGEDTQYF. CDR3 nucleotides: TGTGCCAGCAGTTCTACACAGGGAGAAGATACGCAGTATTTT.

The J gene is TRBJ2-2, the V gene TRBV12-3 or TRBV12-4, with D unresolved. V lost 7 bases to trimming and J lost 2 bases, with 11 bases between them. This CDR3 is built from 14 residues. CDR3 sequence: CASNSGLNTGELFF. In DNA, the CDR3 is TGTGCCAGCAACTCGGGCCTAAACACCGGGGAGCTGTTTTTT.

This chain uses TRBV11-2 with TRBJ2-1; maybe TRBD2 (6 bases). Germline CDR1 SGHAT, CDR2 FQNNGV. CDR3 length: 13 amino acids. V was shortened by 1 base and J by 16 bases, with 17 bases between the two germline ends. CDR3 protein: CASSLGGAGLRFF. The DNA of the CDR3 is TGTGCCAGCAGCTTAGGTGGTGCGGGATTACGTTTCTTC. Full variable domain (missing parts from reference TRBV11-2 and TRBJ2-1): EAGVAQSPRYKIIEKRQSVAFWCNPISGHATLYWYQQILGQGPKLLIQFQNNGVVDDSQLPKDRFSAERLKGVDSTLKIQPAKLEDSAVYLCASSLGGAGLRFFGPGTRLTVL.

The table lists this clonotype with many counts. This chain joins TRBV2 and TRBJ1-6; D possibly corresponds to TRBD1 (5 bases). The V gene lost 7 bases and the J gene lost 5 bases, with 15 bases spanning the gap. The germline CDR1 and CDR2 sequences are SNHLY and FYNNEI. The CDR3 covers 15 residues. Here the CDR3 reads CASTISSGHNSPLHF. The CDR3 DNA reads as TGTGCCAGCACCATTTCGTCGGGGCATAATTCACCCCTCCACTTT.

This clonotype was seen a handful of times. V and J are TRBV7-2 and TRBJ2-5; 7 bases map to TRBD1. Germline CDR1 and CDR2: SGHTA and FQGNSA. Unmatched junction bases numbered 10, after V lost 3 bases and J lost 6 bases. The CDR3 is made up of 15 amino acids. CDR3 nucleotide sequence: TGTGCCAGCAGCTTGAGAAGAAGACAGGGAAAGACCCAGTACTTC. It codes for CASSLRRRQGKTQYF. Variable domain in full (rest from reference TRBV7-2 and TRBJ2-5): GAGVSQSPSNKVTEKGKDVELRCDPISGHTALYWYRQSLGQGLEFLIYFQGNSAPDKSGLPSDRFSAERTGGSVSTLTIQRTQQEDSAVYLCASSLRRRQGKTQYFGPGTRLLVL.

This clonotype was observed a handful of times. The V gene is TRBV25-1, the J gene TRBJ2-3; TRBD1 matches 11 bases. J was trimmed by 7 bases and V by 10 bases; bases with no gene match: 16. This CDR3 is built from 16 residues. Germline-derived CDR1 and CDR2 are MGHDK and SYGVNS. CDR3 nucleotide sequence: TGTGCCACAATACCCGGCCTCGGACAGGGGGCATATACGCAGTATTTT. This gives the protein CATIPGLGQGAYTQYF.

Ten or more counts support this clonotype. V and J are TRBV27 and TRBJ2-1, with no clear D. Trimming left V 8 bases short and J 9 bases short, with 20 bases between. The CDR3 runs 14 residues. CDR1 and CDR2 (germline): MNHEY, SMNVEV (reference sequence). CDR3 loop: CASWDSLNPGEQFF. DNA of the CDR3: TGTGCCAGCTGGGATTCATTGAATCCTGGTGAGCAGTTCTTC.

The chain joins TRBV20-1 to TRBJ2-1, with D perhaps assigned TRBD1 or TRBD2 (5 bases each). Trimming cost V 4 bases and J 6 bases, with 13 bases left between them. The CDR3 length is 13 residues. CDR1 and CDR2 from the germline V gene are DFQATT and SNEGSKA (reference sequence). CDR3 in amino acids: CSANFGTPNEQFF. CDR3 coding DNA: TGCAGTGCTAACTTCGGGACCCCCAATGAGCAGTTCTTC.

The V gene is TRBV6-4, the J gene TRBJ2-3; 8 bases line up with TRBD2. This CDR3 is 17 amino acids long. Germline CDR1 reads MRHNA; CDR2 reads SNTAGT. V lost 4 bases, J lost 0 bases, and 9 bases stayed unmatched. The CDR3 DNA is TGTGCCAGCAGTGTTCGCGGGGGGACTCCTAGCACAGATACGCAGTATTTT. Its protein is CASSVRGGTPSTDTQYF.

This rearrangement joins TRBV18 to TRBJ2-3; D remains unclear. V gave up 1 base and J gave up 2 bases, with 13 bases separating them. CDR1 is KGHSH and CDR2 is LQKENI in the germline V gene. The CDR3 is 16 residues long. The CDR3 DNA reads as TGTGCCAGCTCACCACAACAGATGTCCTTCACAGATACGCAGTATTTT. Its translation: CASSPQQMSFTDTQYF.

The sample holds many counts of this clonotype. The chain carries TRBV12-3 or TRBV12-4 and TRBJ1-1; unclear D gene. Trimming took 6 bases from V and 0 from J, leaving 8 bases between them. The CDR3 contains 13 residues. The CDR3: CASRDYMNTEAFF. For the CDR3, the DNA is TGTGCCAGCAGGGATTATATGAACACTGAAGCTTTCTTT.